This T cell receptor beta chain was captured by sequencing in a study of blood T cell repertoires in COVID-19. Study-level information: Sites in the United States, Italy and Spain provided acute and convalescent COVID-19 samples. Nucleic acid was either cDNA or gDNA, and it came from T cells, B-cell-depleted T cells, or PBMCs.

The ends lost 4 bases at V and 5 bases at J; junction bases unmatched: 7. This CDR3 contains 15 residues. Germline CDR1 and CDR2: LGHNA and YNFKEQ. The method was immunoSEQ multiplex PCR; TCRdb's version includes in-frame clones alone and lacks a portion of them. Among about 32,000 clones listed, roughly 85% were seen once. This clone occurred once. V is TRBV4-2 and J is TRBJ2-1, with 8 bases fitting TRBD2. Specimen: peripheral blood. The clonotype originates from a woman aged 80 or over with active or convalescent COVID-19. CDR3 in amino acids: CASSLSGSVNNEQFF. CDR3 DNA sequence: TGTGCCAGCAGCCTCAGCGGGAGCGTCAACAATGAGCAGTTCTTC.